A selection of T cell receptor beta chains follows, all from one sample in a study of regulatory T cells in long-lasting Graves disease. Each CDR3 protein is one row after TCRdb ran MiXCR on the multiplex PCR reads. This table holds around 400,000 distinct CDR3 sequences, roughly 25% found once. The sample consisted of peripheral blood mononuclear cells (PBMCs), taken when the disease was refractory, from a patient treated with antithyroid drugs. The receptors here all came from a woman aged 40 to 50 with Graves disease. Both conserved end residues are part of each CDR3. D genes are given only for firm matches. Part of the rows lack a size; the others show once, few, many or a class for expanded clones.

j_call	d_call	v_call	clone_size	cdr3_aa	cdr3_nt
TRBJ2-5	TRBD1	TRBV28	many	CASSLTGTGRRGTQYF	TGTGCCAGCAGTTTGACGGGGACAGGGAGAAGAGGGACCCAGTACTTC
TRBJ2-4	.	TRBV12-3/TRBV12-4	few	CASTPWGPKNIQYF	TGTGCCAGCACTCCTTGGGGACCCAAAAACATTCAGTACTTC
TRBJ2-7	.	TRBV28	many	CASSSSFYEQYF	TGTGCCAGCAGTTCTTCCTTCTACGAGCAGTACTTC
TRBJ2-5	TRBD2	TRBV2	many	CASGTSGQETQYF	TGTGCCAGTGGGACTAGCGGGCAAGAGACCCAGTACTTC
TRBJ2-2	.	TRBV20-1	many	CSARRWGVTGELFF	TGCAGTGCGCGTCGATGGGGGGTCACCGGGGAGCTGTTTTTT
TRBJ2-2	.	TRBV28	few	CASRSWGTGELFF	TGTGCCAGCAGATCGTGGGGCACCGGGGAGCTGTTTTTT
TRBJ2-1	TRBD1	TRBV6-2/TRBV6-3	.	CASSYSIDRDYNEQFF	TGTGCCAGCAGTTACTCGATCGACAGGGACTACAATGAGCAGTTCTTC
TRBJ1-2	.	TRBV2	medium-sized	CASSESDRLNYGYTF	TGTGCCAGCAGTGAGTCCGACAGACTTAACTATGGCTACACCTTC
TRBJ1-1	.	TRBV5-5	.	CASSRVVRDTEAFF	TGTGCCAGCAGCAGGGTGGTTAGGGACACTGAAGCTTTCTTT
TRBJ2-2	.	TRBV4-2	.	CASSQATPPTGELFF	TGTGCCAGCAGCCAAGCCACCCCGCCAACCGGGGAGCTGTTTTTT
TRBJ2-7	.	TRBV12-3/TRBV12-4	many	CASSSLFVGSSYEQYF	TGTGCCAGCAGCTCTCTTTTTGTCGGGAGCTCCTACGAGCAGTACTTC
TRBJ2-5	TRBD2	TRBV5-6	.	CASSIGTSVETQYF	TGTGCCAGCAGCATCGGGACTAGCGTTGAGACCCAGTACTTC
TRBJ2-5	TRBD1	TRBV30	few	CAWSGGGGFETQYF	TGTGCCTGGAGTGGAGGGGGCGGTTTTGAGACCCAGTACTTC
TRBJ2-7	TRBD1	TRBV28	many	CASSLRGQGCEQYF	TGTGCCAGCAGTTTAAGGGGACAGGGGTGCGAGCAGTACTTC
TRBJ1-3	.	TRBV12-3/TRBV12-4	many	CASSRAGGAGNTIYF	TGTGCCAGCAGTCGGGCCGGCGGGGCTGGAAACACCATATATTTT
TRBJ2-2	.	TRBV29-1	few	CSVSWGSTGELFF	TGCAGCGTTAGCTGGGGAAGCACCGGGGAGCTGTTTTTT
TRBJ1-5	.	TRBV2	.	CASNEQGNSNQPQHF	TGTGCCAGCAATGAACAGGGAAATAGCAATCAGCCCCAGCATTTT
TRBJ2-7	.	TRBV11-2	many	CASSLDLHSRLYF	TGTGCCAGCAGCTTAGATCTGCACTCCCGGTTGTACTTC
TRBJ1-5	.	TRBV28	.	CASQAGFHGNQPQHF	TGTGCCAGCCAAGCGGGATTTCATGGCAATCAGCCCCAGCATTTT
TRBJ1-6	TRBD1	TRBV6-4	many	CASSFDREVNSPLHF	TGTGCCAGCAGTTTTGACAGGGAGGTCAATTCACCCCTCCACTTT
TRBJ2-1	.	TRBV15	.	CATSRDPPDEQFF	TGTGCCACCAGCAGAGATCCCCCTGATGAGCAGTTCTTC
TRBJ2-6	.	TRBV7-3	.	CASSLMSGTSGANVLTF	TGTGCCAGCAGCTTAATGAGTGGGACCTCTGGGGCCAACGTCCTGACTTTC
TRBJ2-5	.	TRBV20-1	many	CSASWGVAQYF	TGCAGTGCTAGTTGGGGGGTGGCCCAGTACTTC
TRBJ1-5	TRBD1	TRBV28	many	CASRMTGNQPQHF	TGTGCCAGCAGGATGACAGGGAATCAGCCCCAGCATTTT
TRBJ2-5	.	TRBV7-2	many	CASRSQGGIGETQYF	TGTGCCAGCAGGTCACAGGGGGGGATAGGAGAGACCCAGTACTTC
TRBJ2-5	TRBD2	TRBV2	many	CASSAHVGAGVGETQYF	TGTGCCAGCAGTGCCCACGTTGGAGCGGGAGTTGGGGAGACCCAGTACTTC
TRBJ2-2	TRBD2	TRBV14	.	CASSQDRGTIYTGELFF	TGTGCCAGCAGCCAAGACCGTGGGACTATTTACACCGGGGAGCTGTTTTTT
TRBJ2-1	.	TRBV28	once	CASSSPGAGENEQFF	TGTGCCAGCAGTTCCCCAGGGGCCGGGGAGAATGAGCAGTTCTTC
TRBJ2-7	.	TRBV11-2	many	CASSLDLRGAQQYF	TGTGCCAGCAGCTTGGACCTCCGAGGGGCCCAGCAGTACTTC
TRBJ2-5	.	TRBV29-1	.	CSVGRNQEAQYF	TGCAGCGTTGGCCGAAACCAAGAGGCCCAGTACTTC
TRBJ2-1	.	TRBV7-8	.	CASSQPVTGDEQFF	TGTGCCAGCAGCCAACCCGTTACCGGAGATGAGCAGTTCTTC
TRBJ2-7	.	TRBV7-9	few	CASSPQSAEQYF	TGTGCCAGCAGCCCTCAGTCAGCCGAGCAGTACTTC
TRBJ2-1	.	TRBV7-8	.	CASSLDQRLYNEQFF	TGTGCCAGCAGCTTAGATCAGCGCCTCTACAATGAGCAGTTCTTC
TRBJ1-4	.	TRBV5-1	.	CASRPHRDFVKLFF	TGCGCCAGCAGGCCGCACAGGGATTTCGTAAAACTGTTTTTT
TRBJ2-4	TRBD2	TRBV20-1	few	CSARDKAGLAGGSKNIQYF	TGCAGTGCTAGAGATAAAGCGGGACTAGCGGGAGGTTCCAAAAACATTCAGTACTTC
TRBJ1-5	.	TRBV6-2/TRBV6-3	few	CASSLSAISNQPQHF	TGTGCCAGCAGTCTCTCGGCTATTAGCAATCAGCCCCAGCATTTT
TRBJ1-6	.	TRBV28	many	CASSYDGRHSPLHF	TGTGCCAGCAGTTACGATGGCCGTCATTCACCCCTCCACTTT
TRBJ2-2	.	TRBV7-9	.	CASSFLGRTGELFF	TGTGCCAGCAGCTTTCTAGGTCGAACCGGGGAGCTGTTTTTT
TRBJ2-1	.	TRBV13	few	CASSSYNNEQFF	TGTGCCAGCAGCTCGTATAACAATGAGCAGTTCTTC
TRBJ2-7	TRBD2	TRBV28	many	CASLLAGSHYEQYF	TGTGCCAGTCTGCTAGCGGGATCACACTACGAGCAGTACTTC
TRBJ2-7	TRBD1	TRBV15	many	CATSRKGQTYEQYF	TGTGCCACCAGCAGGAAGGGACAGACCTACGAGCAGTACTTC
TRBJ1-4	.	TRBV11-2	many	CASSQSLGRELYEKLFF	TGTGCCAGCAGCCAATCGCTTGGGAGGGAATTATATGAAAAACTGTTTTTT
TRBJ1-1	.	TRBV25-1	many	CASSERGLVTEAFF	TGTGCCAGCAGTGAACGCGGTTTAGTGACTGAAGCTTTCTTT
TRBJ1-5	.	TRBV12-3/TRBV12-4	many	CASSSPTFYSNQPQHF	TGTGCCAGCAGTTCACCCACCTTTTATAGCAATCAGCCCCAGCATTTT
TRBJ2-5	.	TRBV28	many	CASSWGGGETQYF	TGTGCCAGCAGTTGGGGTGGCGGAGAGACCCAGTACTTC
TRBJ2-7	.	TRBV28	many	CASTLQGRIYEQYF	TGTGCCAGCACGCTACAGGGGAGGATCTACGAGCAGTACTTC
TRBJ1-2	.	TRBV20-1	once	CSARVGGYTF	TGCAGTGCTAGGGTGGGTGGCTACACCTTC